The entry that follows covers one T cell receptor (beta chain) sequence. Per the original methods: How many nucleated cells were present was estimated from reference gene primer amplification. The repertoire was sequenced with immunoSEQ multiplex PCR; TCRdb's copy has only in-frame clones and lacks some. That table gives V, J and clone size, and the DNA gave D and trimming. The repertoire includes over 80,000 clones, roughly 70% of them detected once, and roughly 4% sits in the top ten. This record belongs to a study of blood T cell repertoires in COVID-19. Losses at the gene ends were 5 bases for V and 6 bases for J; bases not matched to a gene: 7. This CDR3 region has 14 residues. Germline V gives CDR1 GTSNPN, CDR2 SVGIG (reference sequence).

The chain couples TRBV30 to TRBJ2-1; 10 bases are shared with TRBD2. Sample: peripheral blood. The TCR was taken from a man aged 65-85 years with COVID-19, enrolled during active disease. CDR3 residues: CAWDRLAGSNEQFF. The CDR3 region has the DNA TGTGCCTGGGACAGACTAGCGGGTAGCAATGAGCAGTTCTTC. The full variable domain, rest sourced from reference TRBV30 and TRBJ2-1, is SQTIHQWPATLVQPVGSPLSLECTVEGTSNPNLYWYRQAAGRGLQLLFYSVGIGQISSEVPQNLSASRPQDRQFILSSKKLLLSDSGFYLCAWDRLAGSNEQFFGPGTRLTVL.